Here is one T cell receptor beta chain with its context. Antigen unknown. The CDR3 end lies 3 residues beyond the end of the read and is filled in from the germline J gene. Generated by immunoSEQ multiplex PCR, the TCRdb table keeps only in-frame clones and is missing some. This listing includes tens of thousands of clones. This sample stems from a study of T cells in women clearing cervical HPV infection. Background on the study: Controls gave blood once infection was undetectable; cases at lesion identification. HLA type stays a possible confounder, typing being limited. Broader study findings: Associations may precede or follow infection; HPV-specific or memory T cells were not isolated. Controls had more TRBV6-7 (approximately 0.16%) than cases (approximately 0.11%).

The CDR3 totals 16 residues. Germline-derived CDR1 and CDR2 are LNHDA and SQIVND (reference sequence). V shed 3 bases, J shed 5 bases, and the junction held 7 bases outside the gene matches. Input material: blood buffy coat. The rearrangement joins TRBV19 to TRBJ2-2; 9 positions agree with TRBD1. The sequence was obtained from a woman between 18 and 75 years old with a cervical HPV16 infection that either progressed to CIN3+ or cleared (not recorded which). The CDR3 here is CASSITGQGRTGELFF. The CDR3 DNA, read in part, is TGTGCCAGTAGTATTACGGGACAGGGTCGAACCGGGGAG.